This is a list of T cell receptor beta chains from one sample in a study of blood T cell repertoires in COVID-19. Using immunoSEQ multiplex PCR, the repertoire was profiled, and TCRdb retains in-frame clones only, with some absent. The sample lists 150,000 or so clones, 84% occurring once. Specimen: peripheral blood. The receptors here all came from a human donor in a cohort sampled during active COVID-19. CDR3s include the opening cysteine and the closing phenylalanine or tryptophan. Each record gives: CDR3 length, V gene, D gene, J gene, CDR3 DNA, CDR3 protein. The D gene is left open where the match is weak.

16	TRBV5-1	TRBD1	TRBJ2-7	TGCGCCAGCAGCTATTCTCAGGGGGACGTAACCTACGAGCAGTACTTC	CASSYSQGDVTYEQYF
14	TRBV14	TRBD2	TRBJ2-7	TGTGCCAGCAGGGGACTAGCGGGTTTCGACGAGCAGTACTTC	CASRGLAGFDEQYF
14	TRBV2	NA	TRBJ2-3	TGTGCCAGCAGCCCGGACGGGAATGCAGATACGCAGTATTTT	CASSPDGNADTQYF
15	TRBV6-6	TRBD1	TRBJ2-7	TGTGCCAGCAGTTTGGGACAGGGGTTCCGCTACGAGCAGTACTTC	CASSLGQGFRYEQYF
16	TRBV19	NA	TRBJ1-4	TGTGCCAGTAGTATTATGGGGTCCGGGATAGGAGAAAAACTGTTTTTT	CASSIMGSGIGEKLFF
14	TRBV28	TRBD1	TRBJ1-2	TGTGCCAGCTTCACAGGGGAAAGAAGGTATGGCTACACCTTC	CASFTGERRYGYTF
13	TRBV4-1	NA	TRBJ2-3	TGCGCCAGCAGCCACCCGGCAGCGGATACGCAGTATTTT	CASSHPAADTQYF
13	TRBV6-5	TRBD1	TRBJ2-5	TGTGCCAGCAGGCGACAGGGTGGGGAGACCCAGTACTTC	CASRRQGGETQYF
16	TRBV7-9	TRBD1	TRBJ1-2	TGTGCCAGCAGCTTAGCCTCAGGGGGCGGTAACTATGGCTACACCTTC	CASSLASGGGNYGYTF
17	TRBV7-9	NA	TRBJ2-1	TGTGCCAGCAGCTTAAGTTGGGGAAGGGGCTCCTACAATGAGCAGTTCTTC	CASSLSWGRGSYNEQFF
16	TRBV5-5	NA	TRBJ2-5	TGTGCCAGCACCACCACTCCAGGAAACAGGCAAGAGACCCAGTACTTC	CASTTTPGNRQETQYF
15	TRBV28	TRBD1	TRBJ1-2	TGTGCCAGCAGTTCGACCACAGGGGGTGCCTATGGCTACACCTTC	CASSSTTGGAYGYTF
13	TRBV29-1	NA	TRBJ2-7	TGCAGCGTTGAAGATCTACAGACCTACGAGCAGTACTTC	CSVEDLQTYEQYF
11	TRBV19	TRBD1	TRBJ1-2	TGTGCCAGTACCACAGGGGTAGGCTACACCTTC	CASTTGVGYTF
17	TRBV4-3	NA	TRBJ1-1	TGCGCCAGCAGCCAAGATCTTTTTGACAGACAGAACACTGAAGCTTTCTTT	CASSQDLFDRQNTEAFF
11	TRBV5-4	NA	TRBJ1-2	TGTGCCAGTAGCTCCGAGAATGGCTACACCTTC	CASSSENGYTF
15	TRBV3-1/TRBV3-2	NA	TRBJ1-3	TGTGCCAGCAGCCTTGGGACTGGGGCTGGAAACACCATATATTTT	CASSLGTGAGNTIYF
13	TRBV4-1	NA	TRBJ2-7	TGCGCCAGCAGCCAAGAGTACTCCTACGAGCAGTACTTC	CASSQEYSYEQYF
15	TRBV7-6	TRBD1	TRBJ2-5	TGTGCCAGCAGCCCGGGCCAGGGGGCTAGGGAGACCCAGTACTTC	CASSPGQGARETQYF